This T cell receptor beta chain was recorded in a study of human T cells and chemical hapten exposure. Time point reported: pre-sensitization, week 0. Treatment described: therapeutic diphenylcyclopropenone sensitization with weekly scalp DPC. V was cut by 5 bases and J by 4 bases, with 12 bases left in between. Germline CDR1 DFQATT, CDR2 SNEGSKA (reference sequence). This CDR3 region has 13 residues. Study conclusions and caveats: The donor cohort had alopecia, so its immune response may not match that of healthy people.

TCRdb redid the calling of the RACE reads with MiXCR, one entry per CDR3 protein. The table records around 62,000 distinct CDR3 sequences, approximately 6.7% of them present only once. This clonotype has ten or more counts. Antigen unknown. The sequence came from a woman in her 30s with alopecia areata. Some clones in this sample may be carry-over from other donors' samples. The chain links TRBV20-1 to TRBJ2-1, with D unclear. Material: whole blood, obtained in connection with sensitization to the hapten diphenylcyclopropenone (DPC). CDR3 amino acids: CSAPTLGYNEQFF. The CDR3 nucleotides are TGCAGTGCTCCCACCCTAGGTTACAATGAGCAGTTCTTC.